Below, 5 T cell receptor beta chains from the same sample are listed, as sequenced in a study of cytomegalovirus exposure and HLA in healthy donors. This PCR relied on a set of 60 Vbeta primers and 13 Jbeta primers. Sequencing was performed with immunoSEQ multiplex PCR; in TCRdb, only in-frame clones are kept and a portion is missing. The sample yields 150,000 to 200,000 clones, about 85% seen once. Sequenced: PBMCs. All receptors come from a boy aged 2 to 10 in good health and CMV-seronegative.

This clone was observed a few times. This chain links TRBV19 with TRBJ2-1, with unresolved D. The germline gives CDR1 LNHDA, CDR2 SQIVND (reference sequence). The ends were cut back, 4 bases at V and 4 bases at J, with 8 bases in the middle. The CDR3 has 13 amino acids. The DNA of the CDR3 is TGTGCCAGTAGTAGTCCCTTTTACAATGAGCAGTTCTTC. Translating gives CASSSPFYNEQFF.

With regard to this clone: One end of the junction fails to match germline, which may point to a read error. The V gene is TRBV7-9, the J gene TRBJ2-7; perhaps TRBD2 as D (5 bases). Looked up from germline, CDR1 is SEHNR and CDR2 is FQNEAQ (reference sequence). CDR3 size: 16 residues. The CDR3 coding sequence is TGTTCCAGCAGCCACGTAGCTGCGGGTGATACCTACGAGCAGTACTTC. Protein product: CSSSHVAAGDTYEQYF.

J is TRBJ2-3 and V is TRBV23-1, with a weak D call TRBD1 (6 bases). TRBV23-1 is designated an ORF whose function remains uncertain. V was shortened by 0 bases and J by 2 bases, with 24 bases between the two germline ends. The CDR3 covers 20 residues. This CDR3 reads CASSQSGANFGRGITDTQYF. In DNA form, the CDR3 reads TGCGCCAGCAGTCAATCGGGGGCTAATTTCGGTAGGGGGATCACAGATACGCAGTATTTT.

V and J are TRBV5-1 and TRBJ2-7; 11 positions match TRBD2. The CDR3 sequence is 16 residues long. Looked up from germline, CDR1 is SGHRS and CDR2 is YFSETQ. J gave up 1 base and V 3 bases, and 6 bases lay outside the gene matches. For the CDR3, the DNA is TGCGCCAGCAGCTCGGGACTAGCGGCCATATCCTACGAGCAGTACTTC. Residues: CASSSGLAAISYEQYF.

CDR3 loop: CAWNFGQGDQETQYF. CDR3 in DNA: TGTGCCTGGAACTTCGGACAGGGCGATCAAGAGACCCAGTACTTC. The chain combines TRBV30 with TRBJ2-5; 8 nucleotides agree with TRBD1. J lost 2 bases, V lost 4 bases, and 9 bases had no gene match. CDR3 length equals 15 residues. The germline gives CDR1 GTSNPN, CDR2 SVGIG (reference sequence). The whole variable domain, filled in from reference TRBV30 and TRBJ2-5, reads SQTIHQWPATLVQPVGSPLSLECTVEGTSNPNLYWYRQAAGRGLQLLFYSVGIGQISSEVPQNLSASRPQDRQFILSSKKLLLSDSGFYLCAWNFGQGDQETQYFGPGTRLLVL.